Each of the 18 T cell receptor beta chains below was sequenced from the same sample in a study of shared clonotypes between healthy human individuals. The method was immunoSEQ multiplex PCR; TCRdb's version includes in-frame clones alone and lacks a portion of them. The sample lists around 1.6 million clones, around 98% occurring once. Source material: naive CD4+ T cells sorted from blood. The subset is: CD45RA+ positively selected. Receptors were obtained from a young man in good health.

This sequence joins TRBV7-9 and TRBJ2-1; 10 positions match TRBD1. The CDR3 contains 15 residues. The trim removed 5 bases at V and 6 bases at J, leaving 7 bases unmatched. The germline V gene has CDR1 SEHNR and CDR2 FQNEAQ (reference sequence). CDR3 DNA sequence: TGTGCCAGCAGCATTGGGACAGGGGATCTCAATGAGCAGTTCTTC. Residues: CASSIGTGDLNEQFF.

The J gene is TRBJ2-5, the V gene TRBV7-9; 9 nucleotides align to TRBD1. V was pared by 2 bases and J by 4 bases, with 8 bases of the junction left unmatched. Germline V gives CDR1 SEHNR, CDR2 FQNEAQ (reference sequence). This CDR3 has 16 residues. The CDR3 DNA follows: TGTGCCAGCAGCTTACGACAGGGGGGACCAGGAGAGACCCAGTACTTC. Residues: CASSLRQGGPGETQYF.

CDR3 in DNA: TGCGCCAGCAGCTTGGCTTACATTGGGCGGGACTCCTACGAGCAGTACTTC. As protein: CASSLAYIGRDSYEQYF. The V gene is TRBV5-1, the J gene TRBJ2-7; possible D gene TRBD2, 6 bases. CDR1 is SGHRS and CDR2 is YFSETQ in the germline V gene. The CDR3 sequence is 17 residues long. V was cut by 0 bases and J by 0 bases, with 16 bases left in between.

The chain has TRBV5-4 and TRBJ2-6, with unresolved D. Trimming removed 1 base at V and 0 bases at J, with 5 bases between. CDR3 length equals 15 residues. Germline V gene sequence: CDR1 SGHNT, CDR2 YYREEE (reference sequence). The CDR3 nucleotides are TGTGCCAGCAGCTTGCCCGCCTCTGGGGCCAACGTCCTGACTTTC. Amino acids: CASSLPASGANVLTF.

The CDR3 coding sequence is TGTGCCACCAGCAGAGACAGGGGGTCAGAGACCCAGTACTTC. Protein: CATSRDRGSETQYF. The chain is built from TRBV15 and TRBJ2-5, with TRBD1 matching 7 bases. V trimming: 0 bases; J trimming: 4 bases; junction bases outside the gene matches: 2. The germline gives CDR1 LNHNV, CDR2 YYDKDF (reference sequence). The CDR3 is made up of 14 amino acids.

The gene calls are TRBV10-3 and TRBJ2-3; 9 bases line up with TRBD2. This CDR3 region has 14 residues. V gave up 5 bases and J gave up 6 bases; unmatched junction bases: 6. Germline lookup yields CDR1 ENHRY and CDR2 SYGVKD. The CDR3 spells CAISFSAGGDTQYF. DNA for the CDR3: TGTGCCATCAGTTTTTCGGCGGGGGGGGATACGCAGTATTTT.

This clone has just one count. The chain employs TRBV5-1 and TRBJ2-1; D is ambiguous. Germline V gene lookup returns CDR1 SGHRS and CDR2 YFSETQ. The ends were cut back, 1 base at V and 5 bases at J, with 10 bases in the middle. The CDR3 extends over 14 amino acids. This chain's CDR3 is CASSLIPSNNEQFF. The CDR3 nucleotides are TGCGCCAGCAGCTTGATCCCCAGTAACAATGAGCAGTTCTTC.

The chain combines TRBV5-4 with TRBJ2-7, with D tentatively TRBD2 (5 bases). The germline V gene encodes CDR1 SGHNT and CDR2 YYREEE (reference sequence). The CDR3 spans 16 residues. V was trimmed by 3 bases and J by 5 bases, leaving 21 bases between them. CDR3 region: CASSWTPQEVAHEQYF. CDR3 sequence (DNA): TGTGCCAGCAGCTGGACGCCTCAGGAGGTTGCCCACGAGCAGTACTTC.

This rearrangement joins TRBV4-2 to TRBJ2-7, with TRBD2 identical over 9 bases. Germline V gene lookup returns CDR1 LGHNA and CDR2 YNFKEQ. The CDR3 extends over 15 amino acids. V dropped 1 base and J dropped 6; count of bases not matched to a gene: 7. The CDR3 DNA follows: TGTGCCAGCAGCCAAGTCCCGGGACTAGCTTTCGAGCAGTACTTC. Amino acids: CASSQVPGLAFEQYF.

To note about this clone: Other DNA sequences of this sample code for an identical CDR3. V gene TRBV18 combines with J gene TRBJ2-5, with D unresolved. The V end was cut by 3 bases, the J end by 1 base, with 6 bases between. The CDR3 spans 13 residues. CDR1 is KGHSH, CDR2 LQKENI, per germline. The CDR3 sequence: CASSPVAQETQYF. CDR3 DNA: TGTGCCAGCTCACCTGTGGCCCAAGAGACCCAGTACTTC.

This sequence joins TRBV7-3 and TRBJ2-5; no clear D gene. CDR1 and CDR2 from the germline V gene are SGHTA and FQGTGA. Trimming stripped 5 bases from V and 0 bases from J, with 10 bases between. The CDR3 is 14 residues long. CDR3 nucleotides: TGTGCCAGCAGCCCAAGTTCGTACCAAGAGACCCAGTACTTC. Protein: CASSPSSYQETQYF.

The rearrangement links TRBV2 to TRBJ2-7, with 8 bases that match TRBD1. In germline, CDR1 is SNHLY, CDR2 FYNNEI. The CDR3 consists of 14 residues. J was trimmed by 6 bases and V by 2 bases; bases with no gene match: 6. The CDR3 coding sequence is TGTGCCAGCAGTGAATGGACAGGGACGGGCGAGCAGTACTTC. As protein: CASSEWTGTGEQYF.

The rearrangement links TRBV5-1 to TRBJ2-7; D ambiguous. Looked up from germline, CDR1 is SGHRS and CDR2 is YFSETQ. This CDR3 region has 13 residues. V was trimmed by 4 bases and J by 0 bases, leaving 8 bases between them. The CDR3 is CASSPSGSYEQYF. CDR3 in DNA: TGCGCCAGCAGCCCCAGTGGCTCCTACGAGCAGTACTTC. Full variable domain (missing parts from reference TRBV5-1 and TRBJ2-7): KAGVTQTPRYLIKTRGQQVTLSCSPISGHRSVSWYQQTPGQGLQFLFEYFSETQRNKGNFPGRFSGRQFSNSRSEMNVSTLELGDSALYLCASSPSGSYEQYFGPGTRLTVT.

The J gene is TRBJ2-1, the V gene TRBV4-2; D possibly corresponds to TRBD2 (6 bases). Trimming removed 5 bases from V and 4 bases from J, with 18 bases in between. The CDR3 is 16 residues long. Germline values: CDR1 LGHNA, CDR2 YNFKEQ. In nucleotides, the CDR3 is TGTGCCAGCAGCGACCCTTTCATCGGGGGTTACAATGAGCAGTTCTTC. Translating it yields CASSDPFIGGYNEQFF.

The rearrangement joins TRBV5-1 to TRBJ2-2; TRBD2 matches at 14 bases. The germline gives CDR1 SGHRS, CDR2 YFSETQ. The CDR3 runs to 18 residues. V trimming: 4 bases; J trimming: 6 bases; junction bases outside the gene matches: 11. CDR3 residues: CASSLAGTSGSWAGELFF. CDR3 coding DNA: TGCGCCAGCAGCCTTGCCGGGACTAGCGGGAGTTGGGCCGGGGAGCTGTTTTTT. The complete variable domain, with remaining parts taken from reference TRBV5-1 and TRBJ2-2, reads KAGVTQTPRYLIKTRGQQVTLSCSPISGHRSVSWYQQTPGQGLQFLFEYFSETQRNKGNFPGRFSGRQFSNSRSEMNVSTLELGDSALYLCASSLAGTSGSWAGELFFGEGSRLTVL.

The chain joins TRBV20-1 to TRBJ2-3; D not certain. Trimming pared 4 bases from V and 4 bases from J, leaving 3 bases between. The CDR3 length is 10 residues. Germline CDR1 is DFQATT and CDR2 is SNEGSKA (reference sequence). CDR3 DNA: TGCAGTGCTATTTCAGATACGCAGTATTTT. Translated: CSAISDTQYF.

This chain joins TRBV10-3 and TRBJ2-1, with 9 bases fitting TRBD2. V was clipped by 5 bases and J by 8 bases; unmatched bases: 10. This CDR3 is 15 amino acids long. Germline CDR1 ENHRY, CDR2 SYGVKD. The CDR3 nucleotides read TGTGCCATCAGTTCCGGGACTAGCTCGAGCGATGAGCAGTTCTTC. Translation gives CAISSGTSSSDEQFF.

V is TRBV18 and J is TRBJ2-7; TRBD2 matches 8 bases. Unmatched junction bases numbered 9, after V lost 6 bases and J lost 5 bases. CDR1 is KGHSH, CDR2 LQKENI, per germline. This CDR3 comprises 14 residues. CDR3 residues: CASSEGLGGDEQYF. The CDR3 DNA is TGTGCCAGCTCCGAGGGACTAGGGGGTGACGAGCAGTACTTC.